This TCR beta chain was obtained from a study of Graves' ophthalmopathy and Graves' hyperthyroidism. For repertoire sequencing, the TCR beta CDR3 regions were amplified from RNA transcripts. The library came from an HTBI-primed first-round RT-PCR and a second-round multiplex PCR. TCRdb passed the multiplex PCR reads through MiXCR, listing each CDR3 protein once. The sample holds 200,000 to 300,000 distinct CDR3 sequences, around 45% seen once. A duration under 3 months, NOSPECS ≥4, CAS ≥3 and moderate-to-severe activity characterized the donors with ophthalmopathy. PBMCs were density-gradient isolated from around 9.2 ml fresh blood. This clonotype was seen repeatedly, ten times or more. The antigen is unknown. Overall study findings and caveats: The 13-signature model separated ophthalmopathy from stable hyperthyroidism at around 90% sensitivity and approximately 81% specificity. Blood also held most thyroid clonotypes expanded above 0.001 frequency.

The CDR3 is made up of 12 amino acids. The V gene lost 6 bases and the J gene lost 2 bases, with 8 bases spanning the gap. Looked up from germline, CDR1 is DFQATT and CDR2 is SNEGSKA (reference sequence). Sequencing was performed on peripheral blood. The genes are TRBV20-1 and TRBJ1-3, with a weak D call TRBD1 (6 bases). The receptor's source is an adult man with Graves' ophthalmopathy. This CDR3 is CSAGTPGNTIYF. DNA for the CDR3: TGCAGTGCCGGGACACCTGGAAACACCATATATTTT.